The 11 T cell receptor beta chains given below trace back to one sample, sequenced in a study of T cell responses to AZD1222 COVID-19 vaccine. Data came from immunoSEQ multiplex PCR; TCRdb stores just in-frame clones and leaves some out. The table includes 50,000 to 70,000 clones, roughly 85% detected once. This specimen was peripheral blood, taken on day 0 of MenACWY control vaccination. These receptors were collected from an adult in good health.

This clone was picked up a small number of times. This sequence joins TRBV29-1 and TRBJ1-1; D ambiguous. This CDR3 is built from 13 residues. Looked up from germline, CDR1 is SQVTM and CDR2 is ANQGSEA. With 3 bases removed from V and 0 bases from J, the gap between germline ends came to 8 bases. CDR3 loop: CSVDGMMNTEAFF. The CDR3 DNA reads TGCAGCGTTGACGGGATGATGAACACTGAAGCTTTCTTT.

V is TRBV4-3 and J is TRBJ2-1; TRBD2 matches at 8 bases. The CDR3 extends over 16 amino acids. Germline V gene lookup returns CDR1 LGHNA and CDR2 YSLEER. The V and J ends lost 0 bases and 4 bases, in that order; junction bases with no gene match: 5. CDR3 amino acids: CASSQEGLAGYNEQFF. The DNA of the CDR3 is TGCGCCAGCAGCCAAGAGGGGCTAGCGGGTTACAATGAGCAGTTCTTC.

The chain uses TRBV15 and TRBJ1-1, with D possibly being TRBD1 (5 bases). There are 14 residues in the CDR3. Trimming took off 0 bases at V and 6 bases at J, with 11 bases between the two ends. Germline values: CDR1 LNHNV, CDR2 YYDKDF (reference sequence). In DNA, the CDR3 is TGTGCCACCAGCAGAGATTCGGGGGTCTCTGAAGCTTTCTTT. Translation: CATSRDSGVSEAFF.

The chain has TRBV7-9 and TRBJ2-2; the match to TRBD2 covers 7 bases. CDR1 is SEHNR, CDR2 FQNEAQ, per germline (reference sequence). The CDR3 loop spans 15 amino acids. Trimming took 7 bases from V and 5 from J; bases not matched to a gene: 10. As DNA, the CDR3 is TGTGCCAGCACCCCGGGAGGAGGGTATACCGGGGAGCTGTTTTTT. Translating gives CASTPGGGYTGELFF.

The chain has TRBV5-5 and TRBJ2-1; D is possibly TRBD2 (6 bases). The CDR3 is 14 amino acids. Trimming shortened V by 1 base and J by 5 bases, and 10 bases separated the two germline ends. Germline V gene data show CDR1 as SGHKS and CDR2 as YYEKEE (reference sequence). The CDR3 region has the DNA TGTGCCAGCAGCTTGACTAGCTTCCACAATGAGCAGTTCTTC. As protein: CASSLTSFHNEQFF.

CDR3 sequence (DNA): TGTGCCAGCGGGAACCAGGGACAGGCTAGCAATCAGCCCCAGCATTTT. Protein sequence: CASGNQGQASNQPQHF. The gene calls are TRBV6-6 and TRBJ1-5; 8 bases align to TRBD1. Germline V lookup: CDR1 MNHNY, CDR2 SVGAGI (reference sequence). The V gene end was trimmed by 8 bases and the J gene end by 0 bases; junction bases not matched to a gene: 9. The CDR3 consists of 16 residues.

This chain uses TRBV6-5 with TRBJ2-5, with D unresolved. This CDR3 spans 15 amino acids. The germline CDR1 and CDR2 sequences are MNHEY and SVGAGI. V shed 0 bases and J shed 5 bases, with 13 bases lying between them. CDR3: CASSYSRTPRETQYF. DNA for the CDR3: TGTGCCAGCAGTTACTCGAGGACCCCCAGGGAGACCCAGTACTTC.

The chain carries TRBV28 and TRBJ2-4; 7 bases match TRBD1. J gave up 6 bases and V 3 bases, and 8 bases lay outside the gene matches. CDR1 is MDHEN, CDR2 SYDVKM, per germline. This CDR3 comprises 15 residues. Here the CDR3 reads CASSFQSGGGNIQYF. CDR3 sequence (DNA): TGTGCCAGCAGTTTTCAATCAGGGGGTGGAAACATTCAGTACTTC. Full variable domain (missing parts from reference TRBV28 and TRBJ2-4): DVKVTQSSRYLVKRTGEKVFLECVQDMDHENMFWYRQDPGLGLRLIYFSYDVKMKEKGDIPEGYSVSREKKERFSLILESASTNQTSMYLCASSFQSGGGNIQYFGAGTRLSVL.

This clone was seen a single time. The CDR3 DNA reads as TGTGCCTCCGGGGGGGGGCACTCACCCCTCCACTTT. Encoded protein: CASGGGHSPLHF. V is TRBV28 and J is TRBJ1-6; D may be TRBD1 (6 bases). Deletions cut 11 bases from V and 10 bases from J, with 15 bases between. Germline CDR1 MDHEN, CDR2 SYDVKM. This CDR3 comprises 12 residues.

The chain has TRBV30 and TRBJ1-3; TRBD1 matches 8 bases. With V trimmed by 1 base and J by 4 bases, 12 bases remained unmatched. Germline V lookup: CDR1 GTSNPN, CDR2 SVGIG (reference sequence). This CDR3 spans 17 amino acids. The CDR3 coding sequence is TGTGCCTGGAGTGGATGGCAGGGGGCGCAAAAGGGAAACACCATATATTTT. Its translation: CAWSGWQGAQKGNTIYF.

J is TRBJ2-3 and V is TRBV13; D is possibly TRBD2 (6 bases). This CDR3 region has 15 residues. V shed 3 bases and J shed 1 base, with 11 bases lying between them. Germline CDR1 is PRHDT and CDR2 is FYEKMQ (reference sequence). The CDR3 nucleotides are TGTGCCAGCAGCTTCGGGACTGTAGGCACAGATACGCAGTATTTT. Protein product: CASSFGTVGTDTQYF.